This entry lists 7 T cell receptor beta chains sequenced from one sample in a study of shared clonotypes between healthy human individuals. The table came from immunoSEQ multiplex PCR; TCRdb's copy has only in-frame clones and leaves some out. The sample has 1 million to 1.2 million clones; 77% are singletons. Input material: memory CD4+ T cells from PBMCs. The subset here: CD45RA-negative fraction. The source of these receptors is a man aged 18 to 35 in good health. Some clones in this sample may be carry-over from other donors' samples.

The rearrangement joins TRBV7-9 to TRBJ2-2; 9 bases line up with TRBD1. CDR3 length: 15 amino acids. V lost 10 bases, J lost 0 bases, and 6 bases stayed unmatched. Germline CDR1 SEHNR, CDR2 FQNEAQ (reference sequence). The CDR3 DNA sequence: TGTGCCACTACAGGGGGCGCGTCGAACACCGGGGAGCTGTTTTTT. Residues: CATTGGASNTGELFF. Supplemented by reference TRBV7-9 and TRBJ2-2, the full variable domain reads DTGVSQNPRHKITKRGQNVTFRCDPISEHNRLYWYRQTLGQGPEFLTYFQNEAQLEKSRLLSDRFSAERPKGSFSTLEIQRTEQGDSAMYLCATTGGASNTGELFFGEGSRLTVL.

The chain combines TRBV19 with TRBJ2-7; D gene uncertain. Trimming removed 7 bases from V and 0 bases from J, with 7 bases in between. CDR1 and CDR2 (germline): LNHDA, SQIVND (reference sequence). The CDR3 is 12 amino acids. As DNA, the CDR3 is TGTGCCAGTACTGAAAGCTCCTACGAGCAGTACTTC. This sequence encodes CASTESSYEQYF.

CDR3 residues: CSVDLSSGSIGNTGELFF. The CDR3 nucleotides are TGCAGCGTTGACCTGTCTAGCGGGAGTATTGGAAACACCGGGGAGCTGTTTTTT. J is TRBJ2-2 and V is TRBV29-1, with 10 bases lining up with TRBD2. Germline V gene data show CDR1 as SQVTM and CDR2 as ANQGSEA. The CDR3 runs 18 residues. V dropped 3 bases and J dropped 2; count of bases not matched to a gene: 12.

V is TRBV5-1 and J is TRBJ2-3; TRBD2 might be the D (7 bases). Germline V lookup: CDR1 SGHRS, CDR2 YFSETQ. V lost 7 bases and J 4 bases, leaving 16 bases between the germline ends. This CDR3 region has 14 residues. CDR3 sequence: CASAEGGGADTQYF. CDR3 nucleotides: TGCGCCAGCGCCGAAGGGGGAGGGGCAGATACGCAGTATTTT. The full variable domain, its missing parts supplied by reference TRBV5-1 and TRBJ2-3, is KAGVTQTPRYLIKTRGQQVTLSCSPISGHRSVSWYQQTPGQGLQFLFEYFSETQRNKGNFPGRFSGRQFSNSRSEMNVSTLELGDSALYLCASAEGGGADTQYFGPGTRLTVL.

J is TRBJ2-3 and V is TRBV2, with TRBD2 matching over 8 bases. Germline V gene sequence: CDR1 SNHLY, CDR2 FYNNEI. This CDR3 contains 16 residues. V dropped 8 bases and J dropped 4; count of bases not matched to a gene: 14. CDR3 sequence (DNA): TGTGCCAGCGAAGGGGGTCCCGGGAGGGCCTCAGATACGCAGTATTTT. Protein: CASEGGPGRASDTQYF.

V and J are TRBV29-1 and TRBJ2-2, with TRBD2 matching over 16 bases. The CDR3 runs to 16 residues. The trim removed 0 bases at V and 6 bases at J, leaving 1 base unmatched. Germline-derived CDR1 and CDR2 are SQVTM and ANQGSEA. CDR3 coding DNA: TGCAGCGTTGAAGAAGGGACTAGCGGGAGGGCCGGGGAGCTGTTTTTT. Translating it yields CSVEEGTSGRAGELFF.

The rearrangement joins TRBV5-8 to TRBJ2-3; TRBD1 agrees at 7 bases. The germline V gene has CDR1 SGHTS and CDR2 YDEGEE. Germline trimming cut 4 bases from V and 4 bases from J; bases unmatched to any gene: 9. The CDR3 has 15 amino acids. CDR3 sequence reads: CASSPRQGSADTQYF. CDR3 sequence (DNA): TGTGCCAGCAGCCCGAGACAGGGAAGCGCAGATACGCAGTATTTT.